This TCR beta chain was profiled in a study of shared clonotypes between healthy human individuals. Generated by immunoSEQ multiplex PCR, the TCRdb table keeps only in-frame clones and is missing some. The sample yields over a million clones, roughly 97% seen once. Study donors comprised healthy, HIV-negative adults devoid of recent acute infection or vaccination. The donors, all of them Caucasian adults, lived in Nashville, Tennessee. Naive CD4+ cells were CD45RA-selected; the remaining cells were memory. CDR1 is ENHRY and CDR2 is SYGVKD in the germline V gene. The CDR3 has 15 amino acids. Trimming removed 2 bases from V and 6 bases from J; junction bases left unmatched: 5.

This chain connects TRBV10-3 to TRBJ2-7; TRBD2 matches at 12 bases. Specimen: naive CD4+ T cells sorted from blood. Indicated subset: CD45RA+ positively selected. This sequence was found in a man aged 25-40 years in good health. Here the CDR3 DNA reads TGTGCCATCAGTGAGGATCGGGGACTAGCGGGCGAGCAGTACTTC. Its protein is CAISEDRGLAGEQYF.